Listed below are T cell receptor beta chains from one sample, sequenced in a study of shared clonotypes between healthy human individuals. Libraries were prepared by immunoSEQ multiplex PCR; TCRdb keeps only in-frame clonotypes and omits some of them. This sample carries 2 million to 2.5 million clones, around 95% of them seen once, and the ten largest clones take roughly 0.13%. The material sequenced was naive CD4+ T cells sorted from blood. Every receptor here comes from a man between 18 and 35 years old in good health. Each CDR3 is given with its conserved first and last residue.

V gene | CDR3 protein
TRBV9 | CASSVVGTGVLNTEAFF
TRBV6-6 | CATSDGGITLF
TRBV29-1 | CSVARTSGGAWETQYF
TRBV28 | CASSLMGNQPQHF
TRBV7-9 | CASSPHIGTVTYNEQFF
TRBV7-9 | CASSPNPGAYEQYF
TRBV7-8 | CASSLGVGNSPLHF
TRBV27 | CASSPGTVNQPQHF
TRBV6-1 | CASSEGGSLWETQYF
TRBV2 | CASSPRANTYEQYF
TRBV6-5 | CASRPRLGWELFF
TRBV29-1 | CSVAGAGETQYF
TRBV18 | CASSPVASYEQYF
TRBV18 | CASSPIGEAQYF
TRBV5-1 | CASSLESAGEAFF
TRBV25-1 | CASSVGTGADEQFF
TRBV5-1 | CASSLGQGLTGELFF
TRBV18 | CASSLSSNHVNTGELFF
TRBV5-1 | CASSSGSRAPYEQYF
TRBV5-6 | CASSSSRGAKSNQPQHF
TRBV6-6 | CASSRSQGNYEQYF
TRBV11-2 | CASSLGQQPGNTEAFF
TRBV19 | CASSIPGSGNQPQHF
TRBV27 | CASSPPRLAGDSGANVLTF
TRBV11-2 | CASSPSPGTSGTDTQYF
TRBV2 | CASRPGQDLYEQYF
TRBV5-1 | CASSLDGREGEKLFF
TRBV28 | CASSLPQGTYNEQFF
TRBV7-9 | CASSLEGSSYEQYF
TRBV10-3 | CATLAGLSDNEQFF
TRBV2 | CASSDSGGGPYNEQFF
TRBV2 | CASSEQGLGSGYTF
TRBV6-1 | CASRDTSYGYTF
TRBV28 | CASSFWNSNYGYTF
TRBV25-1 | CASSDAPSGELFF
TRBV7-2 | CASSLTSVNAYEQYF
TRBV28 | CASSFPILAGDTDTQYF
TRBV18 | CASSQQGAGGYTF
TRBV4-1 | CASSHMGQGDTEAFF
TRBV4-3 | CASSSSRSFGTGFDNEQFF
TRBV4-1 | CASSQADGTPIIIQYF
TRBV2 | CASREGGVADNEQFF
TRBV6-1 | CASSVAGTGSYEQYF
TRBV6-1 | CASTQGGTQYF
TRBV5-1 | CASSLLGWDTEAFF
TRBV30 | CAWSRVLGTQYF
TRBV6-1 | CASSEDRGPGELFF
TRBV29-1 | CSVVRVGNTEAFF